Listed below are T cell receptor beta chains from one sample, sequenced in a study of T-cell memory formation after mild COVID-19. TCRdb fed the 5' RACE reads into MiXCR, producing one record per CDR3 protein. The sample yields 450,000 or so distinct CDR3 sequences, approximately 23% seen once. The sample comprised PBMCs or a T cell subset sorted from them (not recorded which). The receptors stem from an adult woman who had mild COVID-19 (a few samples of this study predate the infection). Cell type and time point are not known. Each CDR3 is given with its conserved first and last residue. A D gene is named only where the DNA matches it firmly. Expanded clones are given a class, and other clones once, few, many or no size at all.

j_gene,d_gene,v_gene,abundance,CDR3aa,CDR3nt
TRBJ1-1,TRBD1,TRBV12-3/TRBV12-4,NA,CASNLVTGGMNTEAFF,TGTGCCAGCAACCTGGTGACAGGGGGTATGAACACTGAAGCTTTCTTT
TRBJ2-1,NA,TRBV29-1,many,CSSIKFGFNNEQFF,TGCAGCTCAATAAAATTCGGGTTTAACAATGAGCAGTTCTTC
TRBJ2-7,TRBD1,TRBV27,NA,CASSVTGPLGYEQYF,TGTGCCAGCAGCGTGACAGGGCCCCTTGGCTACGAGCAGTACTTC
TRBJ1-1,NA,TRBV5-1,NA,CASSLAPMGNTEAFF,TGCGCCAGCAGCTTGGCCCCAATGGGAAACACTGAAGCTTTCTTT
TRBJ1-6,NA,TRBV30,once,CAWIRDSTSPLHF,TGTGCCTGGATCCGGGACTCCACTTCACCCCTCCACTTT
TRBJ2-7,NA,TRBV14,few,CASSQWIAVSYEQYF,TGTGCCAGCAGCCAATGGATAGCGGTGTCCTACGAGCAGTACTTC
TRBJ1-4,TRBD1,TRBV7-9,NA,CASSSTGGDEKLFF,TGTGCCAGCAGCTCGACAGGGGGTGATGAAAAACTGTTTTTT
TRBJ2-1,TRBD2,TRBV3-1,NA,CASSRPLSGRTYNEQFF,TGTGCCAGCAGCCGTCCCCTGAGCGGGAGGACCTACAATGAGCAGTTCTTC
TRBJ1-5,NA,TRBV2,few,CASELEQGSQPQHF,TGTGCCAGCGAGTTAGAACAGGGCAGTCAGCCCCAGCATTTT
TRBJ1-1,TRBD1,TRBV5-6,few,CASSFILTGGTEAFF,TGTGCCAGCAGCTTCATTTTGACAGGGGGCACTGAAGCTTTCTTT
TRBJ2-1,NA,TRBV2,few,CASSGGPFYNEQFF,TGTGCCAGCAGTGGAGGGCCCTTCTACAATGAGCAGTTCTTC
TRBJ2-3,NA,TRBV2,NA,CASSPLGSSTDTQYF,TGTGCCAGCAGCCCACTAGGGTCTAGCACAGATACGCAGTATTTT
TRBJ2-1,TRBD2,TRBV3-1,NA,CASSQGSLAGGPGGTKQFF,TGTGCCAGCAGCCAAGGGAGCCTAGCGGGAGGGCCGGGAGGAACGAAGCAGTTCTTC
TRBJ2-1,NA,TRBV7-3,few,CASSLNGLGNEQFF,TGTGCCAGCAGCTTAAACGGCCTCGGCAATGAGCAGTTCTTC
TRBJ2-3,TRBD2,TRBV5-1,NA,CASSPGAGGRPDTQYF,TGCGCCAGCAGCCCCGGGGCGGGGGGCCGACCCGATACGCAGTATTTT
TRBJ1-3,TRBD1,TRBV30,NA,CAWSTPSGTAGNTIYF,TGTGCCTGGAGTACTCCATCCGGGACAGCTGGAAACACCATATATTTT
TRBJ2-3,TRBD1,TRBV23-1,NA,CASSPRGTGVLDTQYF,TGCGCCAGCAGTCCTAGAGGGACAGGGGTTTTGGATACGCAGTATTTT
TRBJ2-3,NA,TRBV7-3,few,CASSIIIGGGGTQYF,TGTGCCAGCAGCATTATAATCGGCGGAGGGGGGACGCAGTATTTT
TRBJ2-3,TRBD1,TRBV9,NA,CASSGWTGADTQYF,TGTGCCAGCAGCGGTTGGACAGGCGCAGATACGCAGTATTTT
TRBJ2-3,NA,TRBV30,NA,CAWSVEGYTQYF,TGTGCCTGGAGTGTGGAGGGATATACGCAGTATTTT
TRBJ2-3,NA,TRBV7-9,few,CASKTVGTDTQYF,TGTGCCAGCAAGACGGTCGGCACAGATACGCAGTATTTT
TRBJ2-2,NA,TRBV6-6,NA,CASSYSWGGELFF,TGTGCCAGCAGTTACTCCTGGGGCGGGGAGCTGTTTTTT